The 5 T cell receptor beta chains in this list originate from one sample, sequenced in a study of T cells in Graves' hyperthyroidism and ophthalmopathy. Amplification of TCR beta CDR3 regions was performed using RNA transcripts as template. The HTBI primer set was used in a first-round RT-PCR of the TCR CDR3. Via MiXCR, TCRdb re-called the multiplex PCR reads, giving one row per CDR3 protein. This table holds a few hundred thousand distinct CDR3 sequences, 46% found once. Material for sequencing was peripheral blood or thyroid tissue (not recorded which). The receptors come from a woman between 18 and 29 years old with Graves' hyperthyroidism.

The V gene is TRBV7-9, the J gene TRBJ2-1; 9 bases line up with TRBD1. J lost 1 base, V lost 6 bases, and 1 base had no gene match. The CDR3 extends over 14 amino acids. In germline, CDR1 is SEHNR, CDR2 FQNEAQ (reference sequence). The CDR3 bases are TGTGCCAGCAGTGGACAGGGGTCCTACAATGAGCAGTTCTTC. Its protein is CASSGQGSYNEQFF.

This clonotype has only one observation. This rearrangement joins TRBV13 to TRBJ1-1; D is undetermined. CDR3 length: 15 residues. Trimming took 3 bases from V and 0 from J, leaving 11 bases between them. Per the germline V gene, CDR1 is PRHDT and CDR2 is FYEKMQ (reference sequence). CDR3 nucleotides: TGTGCCAGCAGCTTCGAGGACCAGCTGAACACTGAAGCTTTCTTT. Protein: CASSFEDQLNTEAFF.

This rearrangement joins TRBV2 to TRBJ2-5; TRBD1 aligns across 7 bases. This CDR3 spans 14 amino acids. V was clipped by 5 bases and J by 1 base; unmatched bases: 4. The V gene's germline CDR1 is SNHLY and CDR2 FYNNEI. The chain's CDR3 is CASSTGQLQETQYF. The CDR3 region has the DNA TGTGCCAGCAGTACGGGACAGCTCCAAGAGACCCAGTACTTC.

The CDR3 sequence is CAIKVFRDREYEQYF. As DNA, the CDR3 is TGTGCCATCAAGGTATTCCGGGACAGGGAATACGAGCAGTACTTC. The chain employs TRBV10-3 and TRBJ2-7; 9 nucleotides match TRBD1. Trimming cost V 7 bases and J 4 bases; bases outside gene matches: 11. The CDR3 extends over 15 amino acids. The germline CDR1 and CDR2 sequences are ENHRY and SYGVKD.

V is TRBV2 and J is TRBJ1-1; no clear D gene. The ends were cut back, 9 bases at V and 0 bases at J, with 8 bases in the middle. This CDR3 has 12 residues. In germline, CDR1 is SNHLY, CDR2 FYNNEI. CDR3 in amino acids: CASDQVNTEAFF. CDR3 coding DNA: TGTGCCAGTGATCAGGTGAACACTGAAGCTTTCTTT.